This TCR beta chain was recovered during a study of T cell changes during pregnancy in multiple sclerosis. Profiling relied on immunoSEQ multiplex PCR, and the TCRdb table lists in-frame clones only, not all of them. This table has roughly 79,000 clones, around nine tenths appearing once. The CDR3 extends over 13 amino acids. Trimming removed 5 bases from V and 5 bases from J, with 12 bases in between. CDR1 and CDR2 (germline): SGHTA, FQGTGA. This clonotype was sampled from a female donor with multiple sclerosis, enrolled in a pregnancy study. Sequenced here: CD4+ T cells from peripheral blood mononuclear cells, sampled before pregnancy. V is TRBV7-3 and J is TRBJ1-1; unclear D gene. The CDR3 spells CASSHLSRTEAFF. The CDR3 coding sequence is TGTGCCAGCAGCCATCTCTCGAGGACTGAAGCTTTCTTT.